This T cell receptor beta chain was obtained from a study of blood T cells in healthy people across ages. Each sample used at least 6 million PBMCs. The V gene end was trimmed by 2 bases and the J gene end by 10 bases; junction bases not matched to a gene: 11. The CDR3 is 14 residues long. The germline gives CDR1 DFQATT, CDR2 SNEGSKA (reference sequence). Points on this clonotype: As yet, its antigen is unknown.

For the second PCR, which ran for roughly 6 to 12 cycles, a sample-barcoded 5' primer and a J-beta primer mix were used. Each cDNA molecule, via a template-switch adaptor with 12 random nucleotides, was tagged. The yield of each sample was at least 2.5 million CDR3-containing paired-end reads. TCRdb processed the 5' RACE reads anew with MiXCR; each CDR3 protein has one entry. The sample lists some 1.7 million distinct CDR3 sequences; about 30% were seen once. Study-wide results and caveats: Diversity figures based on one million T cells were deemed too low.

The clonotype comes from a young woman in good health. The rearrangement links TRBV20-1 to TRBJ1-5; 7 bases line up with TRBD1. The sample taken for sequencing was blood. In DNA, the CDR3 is TGCAGTGCTAGATCCGACAGGGTGTGGACTCCCCAGCATTTT. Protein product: CSARSDRVWTPQHF.